The 24 T cell receptor beta chains listed next were all sequenced from one sample in a study of cytomegalovirus exposure and HLA in healthy donors. PCR amplification relied on 60 Vbeta primers (plus 13 Jbeta primers). Profiling relied on immunoSEQ multiplex PCR, and the TCRdb table lists in-frame clones only, not all of them. The profile covers more than 70,000 clones, with approximately 67% appearing a single time and roughly 7.6% taken by the ten largest. The material sequenced was PBMCs. These receptor sequences come from a man between 35 and 55 years old in good health and CMV-seropositive.

This chain joins TRBV11-3 and TRBJ1-1; TRBD1 is a possible D gene (6 bases). V was pared by 4 bases and J by 3 bases, with 12 bases between. There are 14 residues in the CDR3. The germline V gene has CDR1 SGHNT and CDR2 YENEEA. DNA for the CDR3: TGTGCCAGCAGCTCGAGGGGGACGCACACTGAAGCTTTCTTT. Its protein is CASSSRGTHTEAFF. Variable domain in full (rest from reference TRBV11-3 and TRBJ1-1): EAGVVQSPRYKIIEKKQPVAFWCNPISGHNTLYWYLQNLGQGPELLIRYENEEAVDDSQLPKDRFSAERLKGVDSTLKIQPAELGDSAVYLCASSSRGTHTEAFFGQGTRLTVV.

The J gene is TRBJ2-1, the V gene TRBV5-1; tentatively, D is TRBD2 (6 bases). Trimming took 5 bases from V and 1 from J, leaving 13 bases between them. This CDR3 comprises 15 residues. The germline gives CDR1 SGHRS, CDR2 YFSETQ. The CDR3 DNA is TGCGCCAGCAGACCAACCGGGACTTCCTACAATGAGCAGTTCTTC. It encodes CASRPTGTSYNEQFF.

The chain joins TRBV12-5 to TRBJ1-2; no definite D call. Germline CDR1 reads LGHNT; CDR2 reads FRNRAP. V was pared by 1 base and J by 0 bases, with 12 bases between. This CDR3 contains 16 residues. The CDR3 protein is CASGLGFEGANYGYTF. As DNA, the CDR3 is TGTGCTAGTGGTTTGGGCTTTGAAGGAGCTAACTATGGCTACACCTTC.

This clone was seen once. The V and J genes are TRBV6-1 and TRBJ2-1; TRBD2 might be the D (6 bases). V lost 1 base to trimming and J lost 7 bases, with 14 bases between them. Germline V gene sequence: CDR1 MNHNS, CDR2 SASEGT. The CDR3 has 15 residues. The CDR3 loop is CASSEGIRGANEQFF. In DNA, the CDR3 is TGTGCCAGCAGTGAAGGGATTCGCGGGGCGAATGAGCAGTTCTTC.

The V and J genes are TRBV25-1 and TRBJ2-7; 9 nucleotides align to TRBD1. CDR3 length: 16 residues. Germline loops: CDR1 MGHDK, CDR2 SYGVNS. J lost 0 bases, V lost 1 base, and 4 bases had no gene match. CDR3 in amino acids: CASSEFGTGNSYEQYF. The DNA for the CDR3 is TGTGCCAGCAGTGAATTTGGGACAGGGAACTCCTACGAGCAGTACTTC.

The rearrangement joins TRBV11-1 to TRBJ1-1, with D unclear. The CDR3 has 12 amino acids. V dropped 2 bases and J dropped 6 bases, with 7 bases sitting between them. Germline CDR1 reads SGHAT; CDR2 reads FQDESV (reference sequence). CDR3 in amino acids: CASSLLSSEAFF. CDR3 nucleotides: TGTGCCAGCAGCTTATTGAGCTCTGAAGCTTTCTTT.

This chain links TRBV30 with TRBJ2-5, with TRBD1 identical over 7 bases. The DNA matches TRBJ2-7 better at its end, which makes the J call doubtful. There are 17 residues in the CDR3. Germline values: CDR1 GTSNPN, CDR2 SVGIG (reference sequence). The CDR3 loop reads CAWSLGFGPGQSYEQYF. The CDR3 nucleotides are TGTGCCTGGAGTTTGGGCTTTGGTCCGGGACAGTCCTACGAGCAGTACTTC.

The count of this clone is one. The chain links TRBV28 to TRBJ1-1, with D uncertain. Trimming shortened V by 8 bases and J by 4 bases, and 8 bases separated the two germline ends. The CDR3 has 11 residues. Germline assignment: CDR1 MDHEN and CDR2 SYDVKM. The CDR3 reads CASYFLTEAFF. In DNA form, the CDR3 reads TGTGCCAGCTATTTCCTCACTGAAGCTTTCTTT.

This rearrangement joins TRBV19 to TRBJ2-1; perhaps TRBD1 as D (7 bases). Germline V gene sequence: CDR1 LNHDA, CDR2 SQIVND (reference sequence). This CDR3 has 12 amino acids. Trimming cost V 2 bases and J 9 bases, with 8 bases left between them. The CDR3 loop is CASSIQGGEQFF. The CDR3 DNA sequence: TGTGCCAGTAGTATACAGGGGGGTGAGCAGTTCTTC.

The V gene is TRBV15, the J gene TRBJ2-7; TRBD1 agrees at 7 bases. The CDR3 extends over 15 amino acids. V shed 4 bases and J 1 base; nucleotides not matched to a gene: 7. Germline CDR1 LNHNV, CDR2 YYDKDF (reference sequence). The DNA of the CDR3 is TGTGCCACCAGCATAACCGGGACAGTTTCCTACGAGCAGTACTTC. Its protein product is CATSITGTVSYEQYF.

The genes are TRBV7-2 and TRBJ2-3; 10 bases agree with TRBD2. This CDR3 is 14 amino acids long. With 5 bases clipped from V and 6 bases from J, the junction kept 5 bases outside the gene matches. The germline V gene has CDR1 SGHTA and CDR2 FQGNSA. This chain's CDR3 is CASSAGLALDTQYF. The CDR3 nucleotides are TGTGCCAGCAGCGCGGGACTAGCGTTGGATACGCAGTATTTT.

The chain uses TRBV30 and TRBJ1-4; a weak D match, TRBD1 (5 bases). The CDR3 spans 14 residues. Trimming stripped 8 bases from V and 0 bases from J, with 13 bases between. Germline CDR1 GTSNPN, CDR2 SVGIG (reference sequence). CDR3 protein: CATGGKATNEKLFF. The DNA for the CDR3 is TGTGCCACTGGGGGGAAAGCAACTAATGAAAAACTGTTTTTT.

The genes are TRBV7-8 and TRBJ1-4; D is perhaps TRBD1 (6 bases). This CDR3 is 15 amino acids long. CDR1 and CDR2 (germline): SGHVS, FQNEAQ. V lost 2 bases and J 3 bases, leaving 10 bases between the germline ends. DNA for the CDR3: TGTGCCAGCAGCTTAACAGGGATGGCTAATGAAAAACTGTTTTTT. This encodes CASSLTGMANEKLFF.

The chain couples TRBV30 to TRBJ2-5, with unresolved D. The CDR3 spans 13 residues. CDR1 is GTSNPN, CDR2 SVGIG, per germline (reference sequence). Between the trimmed V and J ends, which lost 0 bases and 5 bases, there was a span of 10 bases. The CDR3 DNA reads as TGTGCCTGGAGTGTACGTGAGAGGGAGACCCAGTACTTC. Translation gives CAWSVRERETQYF.

The V gene is TRBV29-1, the J gene TRBJ2-1; D is unclear. Trimming cost V 5 bases and J 0 bases, with 11 bases left between them. CDR3 length: 14 residues. Per the germline V gene, CDR1 is SQVTM and CDR2 is ANQGSEA. The CDR3 DNA reads TGCAGCGTTTCCCTCTTTAGCTCCTACAATGAGCAGTTCTTC. The encoded protein is CSVSLFSSYNEQFF.

The DNA of the CDR3 is TGTGCCAGCAGCGTAGGCGGGGGAACCTACGAGCAGTACTTC. Translating gives CASSVGGGTYEQYF. The chain carries TRBV9 and TRBJ2-7; 7 bases are a match to TRBD2. This CDR3 contains 14 residues. V lost 0 bases to trimming and J lost 2 bases; unmatched junction nucleotides: 2. The V gene's germline CDR1 is SGDLS and CDR2 YYNGEE.

This clone was seen a handful of times. The gene calls are TRBV25-1 and TRBJ1-1, with TRBD1 matching 9 bases. Germline trimming cut 6 bases from V and 6 bases from J; bases unmatched to any gene: 11. The CDR3 extends over 15 amino acids. Germline lookup yields CDR1 MGHDK and CDR2 SYGVNS. CDR3 nucleotide sequence: TGTGCCAGCAGCCCCCCGACAGGGGGGCTGGCTGAAGCTTTCTTT. It yields the protein CASSPPTGGLAEAFF. Full variable domain (outside the CDR3, taken from reference TRBV25-1 and TRBJ1-1): EADIYQTPRYLVIGTGKKITLECSQTMGHDKMYWYQQDPGMELHLIHYSYGVNSTEKGDLSSESTVSRIRTEHFPLTLESARPSHTSQYLCASSPPTGGLAEAFFGQGTRLTVV.

V gene TRBV7-8 combines with J gene TRBJ1-2; perhaps TRBD1 as D (6 bases). V was clipped by 0 bases and J by 3 bases, with 11 bases between them. The CDR3 covers 15 residues. The germline gives CDR1 SGHVS, CDR2 FQNEAQ. CDR3 residues: CASSLAPRQDYGYTF. CDR3 bases: TGTGCCAGCAGCTTAGCGCCCAGACAGGACTATGGCTACACCTTC.

The V and J genes are TRBV7-2 and TRBJ1-4; 10 bases align to TRBD1. Trimming took 6 bases from V and 5 from J; bases not matched to a gene: 6. CDR3 length equals 15 residues. Looked up from germline, CDR1 is SGHTA and CDR2 is FQGNSA. In DNA form, the CDR3 reads TGTGCCAGCAGAGTAAGGGGACAGGGGAATGAAAAACTGTTTTTT. Translated: CASRVRGQGNEKLFF.

The gene calls are TRBV5-6 and TRBJ2-5; D perhaps matches TRBD2 (6 bases). The V end lost 0 bases, the J end lost 10 bases, and 13 bases lay between the germline ends. Germline CDR1 reads SGHDT; CDR2 reads YYEEEE. The CDR3 contains 13 residues. The CDR3 loop is CASSLGGTRDQYF. The CDR3 DNA follows: TGTGCCAGCAGCTTGGGCGGGACCCGAGACCAGTACTTC.

The rearrangement uses TRBV9 and TRBJ2-4; 9 bases match TRBD1. CDR1 SGDLS and CDR2 YYNGEE come from the germline V gene. The CDR3 is 13 residues long. V shed 3 bases and J 10 bases; nucleotides not matched to a gene: 5. The CDR3 loop reads CASSEGTGLIQYF. Written as DNA, the CDR3 is TGTGCCAGCAGCGAGGGGACAGGGTTGATTCAGTACTTC.

V is TRBV5-1 and J is TRBJ1-2; TRBD1 matches at 9 bases. Trimming cost V 5 bases and J 4 bases; bases outside gene matches: 12. The CDR3 spans 16 residues. The germline V gene encodes CDR1 SGHRS and CDR2 YFSETQ. The CDR3: CASSPWGQGEGYGYTF. CDR3 DNA sequence: TGCGCCAGCAGTCCGTGGGGACAGGGAGAAGGCTATGGCTACACCTTC.

This chain joins TRBV30 and TRBJ2-7; no definite D call. The CDR3 contains 14 residues. V was trimmed by 0 bases and J by 3 bases, leaving 12 bases between them. Germline-derived CDR1 and CDR2 are GTSNPN and SVGIG (reference sequence). CDR3 residues: CAWSVPVNLYEQYF. The CDR3, as DNA: TGTGCCTGGAGTGTACCAGTTAATCTCTACGAGCAGTACTTC.

This sequence joins TRBV19 and TRBJ1-4, with D unresolved. Germline V gives CDR1 LNHDA, CDR2 SQIVND (reference sequence). Trimming cost V 6 bases and J 6 bases, with 14 bases left between them. CDR3 length: 14 residues. Here the CDR3 reads CASSPLNLDEKLFF. The CDR3 DNA reads as TGTGCCAGTAGCCCTCTAAATTTGGATGAAAAACTGTTTTTT.